These T cell receptor beta chains were read from a single sample in a study of identical twins. TCRdb passed the 5' RACE reads through MiXCR, listing each CDR3 protein once. In the table there are approximately 550,000 distinct CDR3 sequences, about 22% of which are singletons. The same specimen was also included in a second study, on yellow fever vaccine responses in identical twins.

Sequencing input: CD4+ T cells sorted from blood. The origin of the receptors is a young woman in good health. The CDR3 runs from the conserved cysteine through the conserved F or W. Fields, in order: J gene, V gene, clone size, D gene, CDR3 protein, CDR3 DNA. D genes are given only for firm matches. Rows may omit the clone size; those that give it use once, few, many or a size class.

J: TRBJ2-5; V: TRBV28; size: few; D: TRBD1; CDR3: CASSTRQGVIQETQYF; DNA: TGTGCCAGCAGCACCCGACAGGGGGTAATTCAAGAGACCCAGTACTTC
J: TRBJ2-1; V: TRBV24-1; size: -; D: TRBD1; CDR3: CATSDTDRGGNEQFF; DNA: TGTGCCACCAGTGACACCGACAGGGGGGGGAATGAGCAGTTCTTC
J: TRBJ2-2; V: TRBV4-2; size: -; D: TRBD1; CDR3: CASSQVDRDTGELFF; DNA: TGTGCCAGCAGCCAAGTGGACAGGGACACCGGGGAGCTGTTTTTT
J: TRBJ2-2; V: TRBV12-5; size: few; D: TRBD2; CDR3: CASGPPTLAGAATGELFF; DNA: TGTGCTAGTGGTCCACCCACTTTAGCGGGAGCTGCCACCGGGGAGCTGTTTTTT
J: TRBJ2-1; V: TRBV3-1; size: -; D: -; CDR3: CASSQAQRVNEQFF; DNA: TGTGCCAGCAGCCAAGCCCAGCGGGTCAATGAGCAGTTCTTC
J: TRBJ2-1; V: TRBV5-5; size: -; D: -; CDR3: CASSFGGTAYNEQFF; DNA: TGTGCCAGCAGCTTTGGGGGGACAGCCTACAATGAGCAGTTCTTC
J: TRBJ2-6; V: TRBV6-5; size: -; D: -; CDR3: CASSYSTAGSGANVLTF; DNA: TGTGCCAGCAGTTACTCGACGGCCGGCTCTGGGGCCAACGTCCTGACTTTC
J: TRBJ2-1; V: TRBV6-1; size: -; D: TRBD1; CDR3: CASRPGTGAYNEQFF; DNA: TGTGCCAGCAGGCCCGGGACAGGCGCTTACAATGAGCAGTTCTTC
J: TRBJ2-5; V: TRBV7-6; size: -; D: -; CDR3: CASSHGTEETQYF; DNA: TGTGCCAGCAGCCATGGGACGGAAGAGACCCAGTACTTC
J: TRBJ2-3; V: TRBV21-1; size: few; D: -; CDR3: CASRLVPTDTQYF; DNA: TGTGCCAGCAGGTTGGTTCCCACAGATACGCAGTATTTT
J: TRBJ1-2; V: TRBV29-1; size: few; D: -; CDR3: CSVEARSNYGYTF; DNA: TGCAGCGTTGAGGCCAGATCTAACTATGGCTACACCTTC
J: TRBJ2-3; V: TRBV5-1; size: few; D: TRBD1; CDR3: CASSLWTGNTDTQYF; DNA: TGCGCCAGCAGCTTATGGACAGGGAACACAGATACGCAGTATTTT
J: TRBJ2-3; V: TRBV10-3; size: few; D: -; CDR3: CAINGGITDTQYF; DNA: TGTGCCATCAACGGGGGCATCACAGATACGCAGTATTTT
J: TRBJ2-5; V: TRBV4-1; size: few; D: TRBD1; CDR3: CASSQGSRDRAIETQYF; DNA: TGCGCCAGCAGCCAGGGGTCCCGGGACAGGGCTATAGAGACCCAGTACTTC
J: TRBJ2-1; V: TRBV5-1; size: few; D: -; CDR3: CASSHGGEGPYNEQFF; DNA: TGCGCCAGCAGCCATGGGGGTGAGGGGCCATACAATGAGCAGTTCTTC
J: TRBJ2-3; V: TRBV14; size: few; D: -; CDR3: CASSRRWGSSTDTQYF; DNA: TGTGCCAGCAGCAGGAGGTGGGGGAGTAGCACAGATACGCAGTATTTT
J: TRBJ2-5; V: TRBV20-1; size: -; D: TRBD1; CDR3: CSANRGPLETQYF; DNA: TGCAGTGCTAACAGGGGGCCGTTGGAGACCCAGTACTTC
J: TRBJ2-2; V: TRBV24-1; size: few; D: TRBD2; CDR3: CATSDPLSGGAIGELFF; DNA: TGTGCCACCAGTGATCCCCTTAGCGGGGGGGCGATCGGGGAGCTGTTTTTT
J: TRBJ2-4; V: TRBV20-1; size: few; D: -; CDR3: CSARDFGFAKNIQYF; DNA: TGCAGTGCTAGAGATTTCGGGTTTGCCAAAAACATTCAGTACTTC
J: TRBJ1-2; V: TRBV7-2; size: -; D: -; CDR3: CASSSTQGRFGYTF; DNA: TGTGCCAGCAGCTCTACTCAGGGTCGGTTTGGCTACACCTTC
J: TRBJ1-1; V: TRBV29-1; size: few; D: -; CDR3: CSVDYLDAEAFF; DNA: TGCAGCGTTGATTATTTGGACGCTGAAGCTTTCTTT
J: TRBJ2-3; V: TRBV11-2; size: -; D: TRBD2; CDR3: CASSLWRGGTDTQYF; DNA: TGTGCCAGCAGCCTTTGGCGGGGGGGCACAGATACGCAGTATTTT
J: TRBJ2-1; V: TRBV4-1; size: -; D: -; CDR3: CASSQAGRRNEQFF; DNA: TGCGCCAGCAGCCAGGCCGGGAGAAGGAATGAGCAGTTCTTC
J: TRBJ2-5; V: TRBV5-1; size: once; D: TRBD2; CDR3: CASSSEREWGETQYF; DNA: TGCGCCAGCAGCTCGGAGCGGGAGTGGGGGGAGACCCAGTACTTC
J: TRBJ2-1; V: TRBV7-9; size: -; D: -; CDR3: CASSLGAVSYNEQFF; DNA: TGTGCCAGCAGCTTAGGCGCGGTCTCCTACAATGAGCAGTTCTTC
J: TRBJ2-1; V: TRBV4-1; size: -; D: -; CDR3: CASSQEEGREQFF; DNA: TGCGCCAGCAGCCAAGAGGAGGGCAGGGAGCAGTTCTTC